A selection of T cell receptor beta chains follows, all from one sample in a study of OX40 agonist ivuxolimab in advanced cancers. TCRdb's table, derived via immunoSEQ multiplex PCR, lists solely in-frame clones and lacks some. The sample shows some 47,000 clones, 79% of them seen only once. The source material was CD4+ or CD8+ T cells sorted from blood, sampled in a trial of the OX40 agonist ivuxolimab. The receptor source for this set is an adult with an advanced solid tumor such as melanoma, head and neck, liver or kidney cancer. CDR3s include the opening cysteine and the closing phenylalanine or tryptophan. A D gene is named only where the DNA matches it firmly. Rows may omit the clone size; those that give it use once, few, many or a size class.

j_call	clone_size	d_call	cdr3_length	v_call	cdr3_aa	cdr3_nt
TRBJ2-1	.	TRBD2	15	TRBV30	CAWGAGTSGQTEQFF	TGTGCCTGGGGCGCGGGGACTAGCGGACAAACGGAGCAGTTCTTC
TRBJ2-7	few	.	12	TRBV11-2	CASSTKRYEQYF	TGTGCCAGCAGCACGAAAAGATACGAGCAGTACTTC
TRBJ2-2	few	TRBD2	12	TRBV30	CAWSGGTGELFF	TGTGCCTGGAGCGGGGGGACCGGGGAGCTGTTTTTT
TRBJ2-5	.	.	15	TRBV7-8	CASSSRLARGETQYF	TGTGCCAGCAGCTCGCGCCTAGCGAGAGGGGAGACCCAGTACTTC
TRBJ2-3	.	TRBD2	15	TRBV15	CATARGGSSTDTQYF	TGTGCCACCGCCCGGGGGGGATCTAGCACAGATACGCAGTATTTT
TRBJ2-2	.	TRBD1	18	TRBV19	CASSIRQGAPDLRGELFF	TGTGCCAGTAGTATCCGACAGGGGGCGCCGGATCTCCGCGGGGAGCTGTTTTTT
TRBJ1-5	.	TRBD1	15	TRBV19	CASMSGQGLYQPQHF	TGTGCCAGTATGAGTGGACAGGGGCTATATCAGCCCCAGCATTTT
TRBJ2-1	.	.	15	TRBV7-7	CASSLEVGAYNEQFF	TGTGCCAGCAGCTTAGAGGTGGGGGCCTACAATGAGCAGTTCTTC
TRBJ1-1	.	TRBD1	13	TRBV9	CASSKTGGSLTFF	TGTGCCAGCAGCAAGACAGGGGGCTCTTTAACTTTCTTT
TRBJ1-6	few	TRBD1	14	TRBV7-2	CASSVQGAGSPLHF	TGTGCCAGCAGCGTCCAGGGGGCTGGATCACCCCTCCACTTT
TRBJ2-7	once	.	13	TRBV7-6	CASSADSTYEQYF	TGTGCCAGCAGCGCGGACAGTACCTACGAGCAGTACTTC
TRBJ1-1	.	.	15	TRBV29-1	CSVDGGRGANTEAFF	TGCAGCGTTGATGGGGGGCGCGGTGCGAACACTGAAGCTTTCTTT
TRBJ2-3	few	.	12	TRBV7-9	CASSLEADTQYF	TGTGCCAGCAGCTTAGAAGCAGATACGCAGTATTTT
TRBJ1-2	.	.	13	TRBV5-8	CASSPRKTYGYTF	TGTGCCAGCAGCCCCCGGAAGACCTATGGCTACACCTTC
TRBJ2-5	.	.	13	TRBV13	CASSFDKQETQYF	TGTGCCAGCAGCTTCGACAAACAAGAGACCCAGTACTTC
TRBJ1-2	few	.	12	TRBV7-2	CASSLRTTGYTF	TGTGCCAGCAGCTTACGGACAACTGGCTACACCTTC
TRBJ2-6	once	.	18	TRBV11-2	CASSNPTGRFSGANVLTF	TGTGCCAGCAGCAATCCGACGGGACGTTTCTCTGGGGCCAACGTCCTGACTTTC
TRBJ1-1	.	TRBD1	13	TRBV5-1	CASSRGQGTEAFF	TGCGCCAGCAGCCGAGGACAGGGGACTGAAGCTTTCTTT
TRBJ1-1	.	.	12	TRBV7-2	CASSFSGTEAFF	TGTGCCAGCAGCTTTTCGGGCACTGAAGCTTTCTTT
TRBJ2-7	.	TRBD1	15	TRBV5-1	CASSARTGETGEQYF	TGCGCCAGCAGTGCGAGGACAGGGGAGACTGGGGAGCAGTACTTC
TRBJ2-4	.	.	14	TRBV6-6	CASRTRAGSNIQYF	TGTGCCAGCAGGACTCGGGCCGGATCAAACATTCAGTACTTC
TRBJ2-1	.	.	16	TRBV4-2	CASSGRMGRSYNEQFF	TGTGCCAGCAGCGGTCGGATGGGGAGGTCCTACAATGAGCAGTTCTTC
TRBJ2-1	.	TRBD2	15	TRBV7-8	CASSFLGLPDNEQFF	TGTGCCAGCAGCTTCCTGGGACTACCGGACAATGAGCAGTTCTTC
TRBJ1-1	.	TRBD1	13	TRBV6-5	CASIRTGAAEAFF	TGTGCCAGCATCAGGACAGGGGCAGCTGAAGCTTTCTTT
TRBJ2-3	.	TRBD1	13	TRBV7-6	CARTGGQVDTQYF	TGTGCCAGGACAGGGGGCCAAGTAGATACGCAGTATTTT
TRBJ1-2	.	.	14	TRBV6-6	CASSLLGLGSGYTF	TGTGCCAGCAGTTTACTAGGGTTGGGTAGCGGCTACACCTTC
TRBJ2-5	.	.	15	TRBV28	CASSLLVTQQETQYF	TGTGCCAGCAGTTTACTCGTGACACAACAAGAGACCCAGTACTTC
TRBJ1-2	.	TRBD1	15	TRBV5-4	CASSRPSGGDYGYTF	TGTGCCAGCAGCCGGCCCTCAGGGGGAGACTATGGCTACACCTTC
TRBJ1-5	.	.	15	TRBV5-5	CASSLMAGKDQPQHF	TGTGCCAGCAGCTTAATGGCAGGGAAGGATCAGCCCCAGCATTTT
TRBJ1-1	.	.	13	TRBV28	CASTSPPLEWAFF	TGTGCCAGCACCTCTCCCCCCCTGGAGTGGGCTTTCTTT
TRBJ2-1	.	.	17	TRBV2	CASTLAEGGSSYNEQFF	TGTGCCAGCACGCTAGCGGAAGGGGGGAGCTCCTACAATGAGCAGTTCTTC
TRBJ2-2	.	TRBD2	16	TRBV29-1	CSVATSGRVMAGELFF	TGCAGCGTTGCCACTAGCGGGAGAGTTATGGCCGGGGAGCTGTTTTTT
TRBJ2-1	.	.	14	TRBV5-5	CASSLEGRTNEQFF	TGTGCCAGCAGCTTGGAAGGCAGGACCAATGAGCAGTTCTTC
TRBJ2-1	.	.	16	TRBV19	CASSPSRGTSYNEQFF	TGTGCCAGTAGCCCTTCTCGGGGGACGTCTTACAATGAGCAGTTCTTC
TRBJ2-1	.	TRBD2	17	TRBV12-5	CASSSPGLAGVWDEQFF	TGTGCTAGTTCCAGTCCCGGACTAGCGGGAGTCTGGGATGAGCAGTTCTTC
TRBJ2-5	.	TRBD2	15	TRBV19	CASSIRTRGQETQYF	TGTGCCAGTAGTATTAGGACTAGAGGGCAAGAGACCCAGTACTTC
TRBJ2-7	once	.	12	TRBV29-1	CSVLGSSNEQYF	TGCAGCGTTCTCGGGAGCTCCAACGAGCAGTACTTC
TRBJ2-7	.	.	14	TRBV11-2	CASSLAGGADEQYF	TGTGCCAGCAGCTTAGCAGGGGGGGCCGACGAGCAGTACTTC
TRBJ2-3	.	TRBD2	17	TRBV10-3	CAISDTSGLASTDTQYF	TGTGCCATCAGTGACACTAGCGGATTAGCCAGCACAGATACGCAGTATTTT
TRBJ1-2	.	TRBD1	13	TRBV5-1	CASSSGQGGGYTF	TGCGCCAGCAGCTCAGGACAGGGTGGTGGCTACACCTTC
TRBJ2-7	.	TRBD2	17	TRBV7-2	CAPRRLAGAQSSYEQYF	TGTGCCCCACGTCGGCTAGCGGGGGCGCAGAGCTCCTACGAGCAGTACTTC
TRBJ1-1	.	.	15	TRBV5-1	CASSLPTEPNTEAFF	TGCGCCAGCAGCTTGCCAACAGAACCGAACACTGAAGCTTTCTTT
TRBJ2-2	.	TRBD2	18	TRBV4-3	CASSQELAGETLTGELFF	TGCGCCAGCAGCCAAGAATTAGCGGGGGAGACCCTGACCGGGGAGCTGTTTTTT
TRBJ1-6	.	.	13	TRBV18	CASSLEHGSPLHF	TGTGCCAGCTCACTGGAGCACGGATCACCCCTCCACTTT
TRBJ1-1	few	.	13	TRBV30	CASERRVGTEAFF	TGTGCCAGTGAGCGCCGGGTGGGAACTGAAGCTTTCTTT
TRBJ2-2	few	TRBD1	15	TRBV5-1	CASSLLQGDTGELFF	TGCGCCAGCAGCTTGCTCCAGGGGGACACCGGGGAGCTGTTTTTT
TRBJ2-2	.	TRBD1	13	TRBV6-1	CAAGGVNTGELFF	TGTGCCGCAGGGGGTGTTAACACCGGGGAGCTGTTTTTT
TRBJ2-7	.	TRBD1	16	TRBV14	CASSRGTGLRTYEQYF	TGTGCCAGCTCTCGGGGGACAGGGTTGAGGACCTACGAGCAGTACTTC
TRBJ2-3	.	.	11	TRBV7-9	CASSPRRTQYF	TGTGCCAGCAGCCCCCGGCGTACGCAGTATTTT
TRBJ2-1	.	.	14	TRBV6-5	CASNRGGQLNEQFF	TGTGCCAGCAACCGAGGGGGGCAGCTCAATGAGCAGTTCTTC
TRBJ2-4	few	.	15	TRBV11-2	CASSETGTSTRVQYF	TGTGCCAGCAGCGAAACCGGGACCTCCACGCGGGTTCAGTACTTC